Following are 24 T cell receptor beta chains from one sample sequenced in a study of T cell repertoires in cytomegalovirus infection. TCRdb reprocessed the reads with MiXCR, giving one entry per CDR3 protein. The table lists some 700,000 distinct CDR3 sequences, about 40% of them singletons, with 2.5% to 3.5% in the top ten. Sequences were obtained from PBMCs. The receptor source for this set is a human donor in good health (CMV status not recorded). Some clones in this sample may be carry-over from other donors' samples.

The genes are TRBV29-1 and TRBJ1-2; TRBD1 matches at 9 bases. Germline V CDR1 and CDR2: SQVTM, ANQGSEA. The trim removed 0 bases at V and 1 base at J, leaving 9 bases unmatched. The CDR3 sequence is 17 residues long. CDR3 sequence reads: CSVEDPGQGSLNYGYTF. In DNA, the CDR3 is TGCAGCGTTGAAGATCCGGGACAGGGCTCCCTTAACTATGGCTACACCTTC. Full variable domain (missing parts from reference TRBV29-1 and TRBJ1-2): SAVISQKPSRDICQRGTSLTIQCQVDSQVTMMFWYRQQPGQSLTLIATANQGSEATYESGFVIDKFPISRPNLTFSTLTVSNMSPEDSSIYLCSVEDPGQGSLNYGYTFGSGTRLTVV.

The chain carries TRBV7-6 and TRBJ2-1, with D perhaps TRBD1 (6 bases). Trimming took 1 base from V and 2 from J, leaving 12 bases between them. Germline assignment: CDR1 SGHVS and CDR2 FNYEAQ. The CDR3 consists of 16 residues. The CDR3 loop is CASSLVTGLTYNEQFF. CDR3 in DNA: TGTGCCAGCAGCTTAGTAACAGGGTTGACCTACAATGAGCAGTTCTTC.

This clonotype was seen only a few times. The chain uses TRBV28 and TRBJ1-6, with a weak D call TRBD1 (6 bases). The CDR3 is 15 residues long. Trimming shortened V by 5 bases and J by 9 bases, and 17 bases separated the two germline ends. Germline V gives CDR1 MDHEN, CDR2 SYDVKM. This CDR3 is CASSKMEGGGSPLHF. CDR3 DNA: TGTGCCAGCAGTAAGATGGAAGGGGGGGGTTCACCCCTCCACTTT. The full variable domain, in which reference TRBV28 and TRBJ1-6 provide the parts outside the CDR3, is DVKVTQSSRYLVKRTGEKVFLECVQDMDHENMFWYRQDPGLGLRLIYFSYDVKMKEKGDIPEGYSVSREKKERFSLILESASTNQTSMYLCASSKMEGGGSPLHFGNGTRLTVT.

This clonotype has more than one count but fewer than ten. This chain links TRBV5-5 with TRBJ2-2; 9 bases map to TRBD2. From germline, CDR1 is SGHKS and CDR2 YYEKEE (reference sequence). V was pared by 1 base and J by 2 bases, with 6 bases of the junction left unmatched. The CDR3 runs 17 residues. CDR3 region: CASSLLSGGLNTGELFF. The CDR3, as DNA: TGTGCCAGCAGCTTGCTTAGCGGGGGACTCAACACCGGGGAGCTGTTTTTT.

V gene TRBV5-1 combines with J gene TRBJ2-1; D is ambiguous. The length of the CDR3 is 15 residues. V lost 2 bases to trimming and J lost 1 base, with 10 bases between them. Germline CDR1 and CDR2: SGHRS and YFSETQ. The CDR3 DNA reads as TGCGCCAGCAGCTTCCGGACCGAGTCCTACAATGAGCAGTTCTTC. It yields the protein CASSFRTESYNEQFF.

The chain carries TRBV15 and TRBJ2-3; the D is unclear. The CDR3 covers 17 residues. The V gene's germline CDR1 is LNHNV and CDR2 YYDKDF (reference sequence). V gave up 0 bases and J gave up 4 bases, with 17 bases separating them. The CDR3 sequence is CATSRDGTRDPSDTQYF. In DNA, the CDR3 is TGTGCCACCAGCAGAGATGGAACCCGAGACCCCTCAGATACGCAGTATTTT.

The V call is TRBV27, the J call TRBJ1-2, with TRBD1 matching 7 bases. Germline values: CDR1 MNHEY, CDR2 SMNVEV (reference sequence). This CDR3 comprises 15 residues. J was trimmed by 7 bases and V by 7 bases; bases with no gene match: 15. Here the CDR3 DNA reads TGTGCCAGCAAAACAGGGGAGGCTTCCTCCTTTGGCTACACCTTC. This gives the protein CASKTGEASSFGYTF.

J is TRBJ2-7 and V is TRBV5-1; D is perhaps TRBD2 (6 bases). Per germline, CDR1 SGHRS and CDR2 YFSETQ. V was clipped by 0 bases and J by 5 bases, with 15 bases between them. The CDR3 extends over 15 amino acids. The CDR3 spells CASSLAFGGVDEQYF. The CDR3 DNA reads TGCGCCAGCAGCTTGGCCTTCGGGGGTGTGGACGAGCAGTACTTC.

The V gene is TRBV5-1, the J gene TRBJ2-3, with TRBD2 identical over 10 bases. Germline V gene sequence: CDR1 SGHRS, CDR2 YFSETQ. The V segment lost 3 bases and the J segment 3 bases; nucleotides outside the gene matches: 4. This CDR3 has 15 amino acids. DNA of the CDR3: TGCGCCAGCAGCTCCAGGGGACTAGCGACAGATACGCAGTATTTT. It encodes CASSSRGLATDTQYF.

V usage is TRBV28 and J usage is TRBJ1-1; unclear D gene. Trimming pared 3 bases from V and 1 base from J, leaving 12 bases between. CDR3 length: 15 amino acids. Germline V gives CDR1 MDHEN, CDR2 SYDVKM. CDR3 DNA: TGTGCCAGCAGTTTGTGGGCCCTCCCGAACACTGAAGCTTTCTTT. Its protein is CASSLWALPNTEAFF.

The CDR3 DNA reads TGTGCCAGCAGCCGCCTACAGGGTTCTAATGTCTACACCTTC. Its protein product is CASSRLQGSNVYTF. The chain carries TRBV11-2 and TRBJ1-2; the D gene is possibly TRBD1 (6 bases). This CDR3 contains 14 residues. Trimming removed 5 bases from V and 10 bases from J, with 20 bases in between. The germline V gene has CDR1 SGHAT and CDR2 FQNNGV.

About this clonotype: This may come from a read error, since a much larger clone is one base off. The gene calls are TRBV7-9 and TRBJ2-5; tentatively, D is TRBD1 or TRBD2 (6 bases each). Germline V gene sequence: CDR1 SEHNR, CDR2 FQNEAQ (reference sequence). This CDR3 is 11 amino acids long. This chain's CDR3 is CASRGQETRYF. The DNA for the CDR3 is TGTGCCAGTCGGGGGCAAGAGACCCGGTACTTC.

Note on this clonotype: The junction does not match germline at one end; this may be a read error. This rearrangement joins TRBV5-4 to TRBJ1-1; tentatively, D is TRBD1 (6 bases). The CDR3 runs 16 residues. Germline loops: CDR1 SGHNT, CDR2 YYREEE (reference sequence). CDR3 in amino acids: CASSLGGRGMNTEDFF. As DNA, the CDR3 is TGTGCAAGCAGCTTGGGGGGCAGAGGAATGAACACTGAAGATTTCTTT.

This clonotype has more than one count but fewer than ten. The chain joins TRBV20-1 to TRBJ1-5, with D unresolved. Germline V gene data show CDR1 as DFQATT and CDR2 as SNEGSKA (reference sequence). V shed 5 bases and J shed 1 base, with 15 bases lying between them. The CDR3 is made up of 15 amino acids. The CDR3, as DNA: TGCAGTGCTTCCCGGCAAGTTGGAAGCAATCAGCCCCAGCATTTT. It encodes CSASRQVGSNQPQHF.

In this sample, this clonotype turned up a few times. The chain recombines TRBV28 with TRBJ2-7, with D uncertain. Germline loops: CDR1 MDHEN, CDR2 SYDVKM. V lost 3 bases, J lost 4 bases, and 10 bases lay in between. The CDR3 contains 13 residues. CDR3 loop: CASSFDQLYEQYF. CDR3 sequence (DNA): TGTGCCAGCAGTTTCGATCAGCTTTACGAGCAGTACTTC.

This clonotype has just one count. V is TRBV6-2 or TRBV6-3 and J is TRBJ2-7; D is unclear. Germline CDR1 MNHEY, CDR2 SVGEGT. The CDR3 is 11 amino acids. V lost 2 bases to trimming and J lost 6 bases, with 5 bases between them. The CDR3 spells CASSYSSEQYF. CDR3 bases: TGTGCCAGCAGTTACAGTAGCGAGCAGTACTTC.

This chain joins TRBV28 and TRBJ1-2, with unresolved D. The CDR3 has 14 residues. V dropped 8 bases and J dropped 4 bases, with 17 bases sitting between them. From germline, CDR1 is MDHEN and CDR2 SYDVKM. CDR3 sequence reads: CASCYSLQSYGYTF. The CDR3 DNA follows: TGTGCCAGCTGCTACAGTTTACAGTCCTATGGCTACACCTTC.

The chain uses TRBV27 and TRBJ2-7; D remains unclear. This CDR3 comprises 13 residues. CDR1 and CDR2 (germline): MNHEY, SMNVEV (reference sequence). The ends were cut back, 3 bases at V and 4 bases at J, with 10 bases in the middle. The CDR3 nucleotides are TGTGCCAGCAGTTTTGGGAAAGTTTACGAGCAGTACTTC. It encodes CASSFGKVYEQYF.

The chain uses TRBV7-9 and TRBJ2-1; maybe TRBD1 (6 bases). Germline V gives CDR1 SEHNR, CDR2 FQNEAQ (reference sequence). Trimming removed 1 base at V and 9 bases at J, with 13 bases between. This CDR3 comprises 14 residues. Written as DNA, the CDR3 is TGTGCCAGCAGCTTAGTAAGACAGGTCGGTGAGCAGTTCTTC. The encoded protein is CASSLVRQVGEQFF.

The CDR3 is CASSSDRGAQHF. The CDR3 DNA reads TGTGCCAGCAGCAGTGACAGGGGGGCCCAGCATTTT. The chain employs TRBV7-2 and TRBJ1-5; 9 bases align to TRBD1. From germline, CDR1 is SGHTA and CDR2 FQGNSA. The CDR3 has 12 residues. V was pared by 5 bases and J by 11 bases, with 4 bases of the junction left unmatched.

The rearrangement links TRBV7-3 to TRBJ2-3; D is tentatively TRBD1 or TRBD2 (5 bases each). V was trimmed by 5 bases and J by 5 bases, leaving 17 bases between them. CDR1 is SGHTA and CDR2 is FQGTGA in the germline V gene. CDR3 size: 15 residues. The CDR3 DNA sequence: TGTGCCAGCAGCGAAACAGGTTCCCGGGGAGATACGCAGTATTTT. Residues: CASSETGSRGDTQYF.

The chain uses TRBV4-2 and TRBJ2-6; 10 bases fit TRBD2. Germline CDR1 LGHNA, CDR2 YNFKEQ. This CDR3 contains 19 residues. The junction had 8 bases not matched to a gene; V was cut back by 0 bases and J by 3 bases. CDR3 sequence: CASSQEAGLAGDGANVLTF. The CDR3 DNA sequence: TGTGCCAGCAGCCAAGAGGCAGGCCTAGCGGGAGATGGGGCCAACGTCCTGACTTTC.

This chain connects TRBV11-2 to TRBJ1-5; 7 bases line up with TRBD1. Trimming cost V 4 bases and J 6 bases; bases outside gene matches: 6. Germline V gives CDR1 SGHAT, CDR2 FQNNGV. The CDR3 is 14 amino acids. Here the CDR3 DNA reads TGTGCCAGCAGCTCCCGACAGGGTGGTCAGCCCCAGCATTTT. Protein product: CASSSRQGGQPQHF.

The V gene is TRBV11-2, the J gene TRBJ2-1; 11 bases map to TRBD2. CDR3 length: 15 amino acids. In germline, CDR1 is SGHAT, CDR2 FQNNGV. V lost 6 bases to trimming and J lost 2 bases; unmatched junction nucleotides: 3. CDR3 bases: TGTGCCAGCAGACGACTAGCGGGAACCTACAATGAGCAGTTCTTC. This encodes CASRRLAGTYNEQFF.